The 26 T cell receptor beta chains presented below share a single source sample, sequenced in a study of T cell repertoires in cytomegalovirus infection. TCRdb reanalysed the reads using MiXCR and keeps one entry per CDR3 protein. The data hold approximately 400,000 distinct CDR3 sequences, with roughly 31% observed a single time. The sample comprised PBMCs. The receptor set was obtained from a human donor in good health (CMV status not recorded). Some clones in this sample may be carry-over from other donors' samples.

This clonotype was recorded a few times. The chain joins TRBV11-2 to TRBJ2-5; 14 nucleotides agree with TRBD2. With 5 bases clipped from V and 0 bases from J, the junction kept 5 bases outside the gene matches. The CDR3 spans 17 residues. The germline gives CDR1 SGHAT, CDR2 FQNNGV. The CDR3 protein is CASSPGTSGGDQETQYF. DNA for the CDR3: TGTGCCAGCAGCCCCGGGACTAGCGGGGGAGACCAAGAGACCCAGTACTTC.

The table lists this clonotype with a few counts. V usage is TRBV7-6 and J usage is TRBJ2-7, with D possibly being TRBD2 (5 bases). Germline CDR1 is SGHVS and CDR2 is FNYEAQ. The germline V and J ends were trimmed by 1 base and 5 bases, with 15 bases remaining between them. CDR3 length: 15 residues. The CDR3, as DNA: TGTGCCAGCAGCTTAGGGATCCGGGGTCGGGACGAGCAGTACTTC. Translating gives CASSLGIRGRDEQYF.

This clonotype was seen only a few times. The chain is built from TRBV7-2 and TRBJ1-3; D gene ambiguous. The ends were cut back, 2 bases at V and 7 bases at J, with 9 bases in the middle. Per germline, CDR1 SGHTA and CDR2 FQGNSA. The CDR3 is 13 amino acids. In DNA, the CDR3 is TGTGCCAGCAGCTTATCATTCGGGAACACCATATATTTT. Protein product: CASSLSFGNTIYF.

This clonotype was found a few times. V is TRBV12-3 or TRBV12-4 and J is TRBJ2-2; D remains unclear. This CDR3 is built from 15 residues. V gave up 2 bases and J gave up 5 bases, with 12 bases separating them. DNA of the CDR3: TGTGCCAGCAGTTTACGGAACCCCGGGACCGGGGAGCTGTTTTTT. Amino acids: CASSLRNPGTGELFF.

This clonotype occurred a few times. The J gene is TRBJ2-7, the V gene TRBV11-2; D call uncertain. CDR1 and CDR2 from the germline V gene are SGHAT and FQNNGV. The CDR3 covers 13 residues. The ends were cut back, 5 bases at V and 2 bases at J, with 10 bases in the middle. CDR3 bases: TGTGCCAGCAGCGCCTTGGGCCCCTACGAGCAGTACTTC. This gives the protein CASSALGPYEQYF.

The J gene is TRBJ2-7, the V gene TRBV7-2; D uncertain. The V gene's germline CDR1 is SGHTA and CDR2 FQGNSA. The CDR3 is made up of 12 amino acids. V was shortened by 5 bases and J by 6 bases, with 11 bases between the two germline ends. This CDR3 reads CASSPNPFEQYF. The CDR3 bases are TGTGCCAGCAGCCCCAACCCCTTCGAGCAGTACTTC.

This clonotype was recorded many times. The chain recombines TRBV2 with TRBJ2-6; D may be TRBD2 (5 bases). The V end was cut by 3 bases, the J end by 2 bases, with 11 bases between. This CDR3 contains 16 residues. CDR1 and CDR2 from the germline V gene are SNHLY and FYNNEI. CDR3 nucleotides: TGTGCCAGCAGTGATTTGTACGGGACTGGGGCCAACGTCCTGACTTTC. It specifies CASSDLYGTGANVLTF.

This clonotype was picked up many times. The gene calls are TRBV7-2 and TRBJ2-2; D is undetermined. CDR3 length: 13 residues. The germline CDR1 and CDR2 sequences are SGHTA and FQGNSA. Trimming left V 1 base short and J 6 bases short, with 6 bases between. CDR3 coding DNA: TGTGCCAGCAGCTTAGTGTCTTCCGGGGAGCTGTTTTTT. Translating gives CASSLVSSGELFF.

The gene calls are TRBV6-6 and TRBJ2-3; D call uncertain. The CDR3 totals 14 residues. Germline V CDR1 and CDR2: MNHNY, SVGAGI (reference sequence). V lost 0 bases to trimming and J lost 0 bases, with 4 bases between them. CDR3 sequence reads: CASSYSASTDTQYF. CDR3 in DNA: TGTGCCAGCAGTTACTCGGCCAGCACAGATACGCAGTATTTT.

This clonotype occurred many times. The chain recombines TRBV19 with TRBJ1-1; D possibly corresponds to TRBD1 (5 bases). The V gene lost 9 bases and the J gene lost 0 bases, with 14 bases spanning the gap. This CDR3 is 14 amino acids long. Germline CDR1 is LNHDA and CDR2 is SQIVND (reference sequence). CDR3 nucleotide sequence: TGTGCCAGCTCCATCGGACAATTGAACACTGAAGCTTTCTTT. Its translation is CASSIGQLNTEAFF.

This clonotype was recorded many times. The V gene is TRBV7-2, the J gene TRBJ1-5; D is unclear. The CDR3 totals 15 residues. Between the trimmed V and J ends, which lost 5 bases and 0 bases, there was a span of 11 bases. Per germline, CDR1 SGHTA and CDR2 FQGNSA. The CDR3 DNA reads as TGTGCCAGCAGCGTTCAGTTAAGTAGCAATCAGCCCCAGCATTTT. This gives the protein CASSVQLSSNQPQHF. The full variable domain, completed using reference TRBV7-2 and TRBJ1-5, is GAGVSQSPSNKVTEKGKDVELRCDPISGHTALYWYRQSLGQGLEFLIYFQGNSAPDKSGLPSDRFSAERTGGSVSTLTIQRTQQEDSAVYLCASSVQLSSNQPQHFGDGTRLSIL.

This chain joins TRBV5-1 and TRBJ2-7; TRBD1 or TRBD2 may be the D gene (5 bases each). The CDR3 totals 15 residues. CDR1 is SGHRS, CDR2 YFSETQ, per germline. V was cut by 0 bases and J by 0 bases, with 10 bases left in between. The CDR3 protein is CASSLEVGTSYEQYF. CDR3 in DNA: TGCGCCAGCAGCTTGGAGGTGGGGACCTCCTACGAGCAGTACTTC.

The chain uses TRBV4-1 and TRBJ1-2, with TRBD1 as a possible D gene (6 bases). The CDR3 extends over 16 amino acids. Germline V gene lookup returns CDR1 MGHRA and CDR2 YSYEKL. Trimming stripped 0 bases from V and 4 bases from J, with 15 bases between. The CDR3, as DNA: TGCGCCAGCAGCCAAGATCCAGGGGACTCAACCTATGGCTACACCTTC. Amino acids: CASSQDPGDSTYGYTF.

This clonotype was picked up many times. The chain is built from TRBV6-2 or TRBV6-3 and TRBJ2-7, with a weak D call TRBD2 (6 bases). The germline CDR1 and CDR2 sequences are MNHEY and SVGEGT. This CDR3 spans 15 amino acids. The V and J ends lost 6 bases and 3 bases respectively, with 18 bases between them. CDR3 residues: CASSSAGTGIYEQYF. The CDR3 bases are TGTGCCAGCAGCAGCGCCGGGACTGGAATCTACGAGCAGTACTTC.

The J gene is TRBJ1-5, the V gene TRBV4-1, with unresolved D. Trimming shortened V by 1 base and J by 6 bases, and 7 bases separated the two germline ends. The CDR3 covers 13 residues. Germline-derived CDR1 and CDR2 are MGHRA and YSYEKL. The CDR3: CASSQGPGQPQHF. In DNA form, the CDR3 reads TGCGCCAGCAGCCAAGGCCCCGGTCAGCCCCAGCATTTT.

This rearrangement joins TRBV3-1 to TRBJ2-5, with a weak D call TRBD1 (6 bases). Germline V gene data show CDR1 as LGHDT and CDR2 as YNNKEL (reference sequence). Deletions cut 8 bases from V and 3 bases from J, with 13 bases between. The CDR3 is 13 amino acids. CDR3 loop: CASGRAGEETQYF. The CDR3 region has the DNA TGTGCCAGCGGTCGGGCAGGGGAAGAGACCCAGTACTTC.

This clonotype showed up just a few times. The chain is built from TRBV2 and TRBJ1-5; maybe TRBD1 (5 bases). Trimming took off 8 bases at V and 0 bases at J, with 11 bases between the two ends. Germline V lookup: CDR1 SNHLY, CDR2 FYNNEI. The CDR3 extends over 14 amino acids. This chain's CDR3 is CASRWGYSNQPQHF. In nucleotides, the CDR3 is TGTGCCAGCCGGTGGGGGTATAGCAATCAGCCCCAGCATTTT.

The chain uses TRBV2 and TRBJ2-4; 7 nucleotides agree with TRBD1. V lost 7 bases and J lost 15; bases outside the gene matches: 15. The length of the CDR3 is 13 residues. CDR1 is SNHLY, CDR2 FYNNEI, per germline. CDR3 DNA sequence: TGTGCCAGCAATCCTCAGAGACAGGGAACTGGGTACTTC. It translates to CASNPQRQGTGYF.

As concerns this clonotype: The CDR3 ends on some other residue instead of the conserved phenylalanine or tryptophan, so this is likely a read error. The DNA is left out, because the CDR3 cannot be placed on it with certainty; the CDR3 is given as TCRdb lists it. The chain joins TRBV6-1 to TRBJ2-1. The V gene's germline CDR1 is MNHNS and CDR2 SASEGT. The CDR3 comprises 12 residues, both ends counted. The CDR3 loop is CASSEVSHEKFV.

This clonotype has ten or more counts. This chain uses TRBV11-1 with TRBJ2-3; tentatively, D is TRBD1 (6 bases). This CDR3 is 14 amino acids long. Germline CDR1 is SGHAT and CDR2 is FQDESV (reference sequence). The germline V and J ends were trimmed by 4 bases and 2 bases, with 10 bases remaining between them. The CDR3 DNA sequence: TGTGCCAGCAGCTCGACAGGAAACACAGATACGCAGTATTTT. Amino acids: CASSSTGNTDTQYF.

This clonotype has only a few counts. V and J are TRBV20-1 and TRBJ1-5; no definite D call. The CDR3 sequence is 14 residues long. Looked up from germline, CDR1 is DFQATT and CDR2 is SNEGSKA (reference sequence). Between the trimmed V and J ends, which lost 0 bases and 3 bases, there was a span of 9 bases. CDR3 sequence: CSARDTAPNQPQHF. The DNA of the CDR3 is TGCAGTGCTAGAGATACAGCTCCCAATCAGCCCCAGCATTTT.

This rearrangement joins TRBV12-3 or TRBV12-4 to TRBJ2-5, with 10 bases that match TRBD2. With 6 bases clipped from V and 4 bases from J, the junction kept 8 bases outside the gene matches. This CDR3 comprises 15 residues. CDR3 loop: CASRNSGGLRETQYF. Written as DNA, the CDR3 is TGTGCCAGCAGAAATAGCGGGGGGCTCAGAGAGACCCAGTACTTC.

This clonotype was picked up a small number of times. The rearrangement uses TRBV29-1 and TRBJ1-3; D gene ambiguous. Germline V lookup: CDR1 SQVTM, CDR2 ANQGSEA. Trimming left V 4 bases short and J 0 bases short, with 7 bases between. The CDR3 extends over 13 amino acids. CDR3 loop: CSVGQSSGNTIYF. In DNA, the CDR3 is TGCAGCGTTGGTCAGAGCTCTGGAAACACCATATATTTT.

J is TRBJ1-2 and V is TRBV28; TRBD1 is a possible D gene (5 bases). Trimming stripped 2 bases from V and 8 bases from J, with 15 bases between. Germline V lookup: CDR1 MDHEN, CDR2 SYDVKM. CDR3 length: 14 amino acids. The CDR3 nucleotides are TGTGCCAGCAGTTTAGGGGGTAGATCTATGGGCTACACCTTC. Amino acid sequence: CASSLGGRSMGYTF.

This clonotype occurred a few times. The chain employs TRBV6-1 and TRBJ1-4, with D perhaps TRBD1 (6 bases). Trimming removed 6 bases from V and 7 bases from J, with 18 bases in between. The germline V gene has CDR1 MNHNS and CDR2 SASEGT. The CDR3 length is 15 residues. DNA for the CDR3: TGTGCCAGCAGCGGGGGCGGGGGGCTGGCTGAAAAACTGTTTTTT. Amino acids: CASSGGGGLAEKLFF.

CDR3 bases: TGTGCCAGCAGTTTCGGTGAGAATGGCTACACCTTC. Amino acids: CASSFGENGYTF. V and J are TRBV12-3 or TRBV12-4 and TRBJ1-2; D is unresolved. Trimming cost V 3 bases and J 6 bases, with 8 bases left between them. CDR3 length: 12 residues.